The 21 T cell receptor beta chains below come from one sample, sequenced in a study of blood T cell repertoires in COVID-19. The protocol was immunoSEQ multiplex PCR, while the TCRdb copy is restricted to in-frame clones and leaves out a portion. The sample has fewer than 500,000 clones; approximately 90% are singletons. The source material was peripheral blood. Source of these receptors: a woman in her 30s with acute or convalescent COVID-19.

The chain joins TRBV12-3 or TRBV12-4 to TRBJ1-1; no definite D call. The V end lost 1 base, the J end lost 7 bases, and 7 bases lay between the germline ends. CDR3 length: 12 amino acids. The CDR3 DNA is TGTGCCAGCAGTTTAGGTCAGAATGAAGCTTTCTTT. Translating gives CASSLGQNEAFF.

This chain uses TRBV6-5 with TRBJ1-1, with 8 positions matching TRBD1. V was clipped by 4 bases and J by 5 bases; unmatched bases: 6. This CDR3 region has 14 residues. The germline V gene encodes CDR1 MNHEY and CDR2 SVGAGI. CDR3 in DNA: TGTGCCAGCAGTTGGGACAGGCGGGGAACTGAAGCTTTCTTT. This translates into CASSWDRRGTEAFF.

The J gene is TRBJ1-4, the V gene TRBV6-5, with no clear D. V lost 5 bases to trimming and J lost 3 bases, with 10 bases between them. Looked up from germline, CDR1 is MNHEY and CDR2 is SVGAGI. The CDR3 is 14 amino acids. The CDR3 nucleotides read TGTGCCAGCAGTCCCAGTGTACCTAATGAAAAACTGTTTTTT. Residues: CASSPSVPNEKLFF.

J is TRBJ2-2 and V is TRBV7-3; 7 positions match TRBD2. With V trimmed by 0 bases and J by 6 bases, 1 base remained unmatched. The germline V gene encodes CDR1 SGHTA and CDR2 FQGTGA. This CDR3 is built from 14 residues. DNA for the CDR3: TGTGCCAGCAGCTTAACAACTAGCGCCGGGGAGCTGTTTTTT. Translation gives CASSLTTSAGELFF.

The V and J genes are TRBV5-3 and TRBJ2-6; the D gene is possibly TRBD1 (5 bases). TRBV5-3 belongs to the ORF category, with a function that is uncertain. This CDR3 comprises 20 residues. Trimming cost V 2 bases and J 2 bases, with 23 bases left between them. CDR3 nucleotide sequence: TGTGCCAGAAGCTTTAAAATCAGGGAATCGGGTATCCCTGGGGCCAACGTCCTGACTTTC. Translated, it gives CARSFKIRESGIPGANVLTF.

V is TRBV2 and J is TRBJ2-1; 7 positions match TRBD1. From germline, CDR1 is SNHLY and CDR2 FYNNEI. Trimming took 8 bases from V and 3 from J; bases not matched to a gene: 4. This CDR3 has 13 residues. DNA of the CDR3: TGTGCCAGCTGGTGGGACAGCTACAATGAGCAGTTCTTC. Protein product: CASWWDSYNEQFF.

The gene calls are TRBV2 and TRBJ2-1, with 9 nucleotides matching TRBD1. This CDR3 is built from 14 residues. V was pared by 6 bases and J by 5 bases, with 5 bases of the junction left unmatched. Germline CDR1 and CDR2: SNHLY and FYNNEI. The CDR3 coding sequence is TGTGCCAGCAGGGGATGGACAGGGGACAATGAGCAGTTCTTC. Encoded protein: CASRGWTGDNEQFF. The whole variable domain, filled in from reference TRBV2 and TRBJ2-1, reads EPEVTQTPSHQVTQMGQEVILRCVPISNHLYFYWYRQILGQKVEFLVSFYNNEISEKSEIFDDQFSVERPDGSNFTLKIRSTKLEDSAMYFCASRGWTGDNEQFFGPGTRLTVL.

This clone was seen once. The chain links TRBV18 to TRBJ2-3, with a tentative D call TRBD1 (6 bases). There are 15 residues in the CDR3. The ends were cut back, 3 bases at V and 5 bases at J, with 15 bases in the middle. CDR1 and CDR2 from the germline V gene are KGHSH and LQKENI. Here the CDR3 DNA reads TGTGCCAGCTCACCTTCACCAGGGGTTGGAGATACGCAGTATTTT. Translated, it gives CASSPSPGVGDTQYF. The full variable domain, rest sourced from reference TRBV18 and TRBJ2-3, is NAGVMQNPRHLVRRRGQEARLRCSPMKGHSHVYWYRQLPEEGLKFMVYLQKENIIDESGMPKERFSAEFPKEGPSILRIQQVVRGDSAAYFCASSPSPGVGDTQYFGPGTRLTVL.

The gene calls are TRBV4-1 and TRBJ2-7; a possible D gene is TRBD2 (5 bases). CDR1 MGHRA and CDR2 YSYEKL come from the germline V gene. This CDR3 is built from 16 residues. Trimming stripped 1 base from V and 4 bases from J, with 17 bases between. In DNA form, the CDR3 reads TGCGCCAGCAGCCAAGGAGGAGGTAAGCGGATGTACGAGCAGTACTTC. It yields the protein CASSQGGGKRMYEQYF.

The rearrangement joins TRBV30 to TRBJ1-6; a weak D match, TRBD1 (6 bases). Trimming pared 3 bases from V and 0 bases from J, leaving 18 bases between. The CDR3 length is 18 residues. The germline V gene has CDR1 GTSNPN and CDR2 SVGIG (reference sequence). CDR3 residues: CAWRVVNRVISYNSPLHF. The DNA for the CDR3 is TGTGCCTGGAGAGTAGTTAACAGGGTTATCTCCTATAATTCACCCCTCCACTTT.

The CDR3 DNA reads as TGTGCCAGCAGCGAACACCCGGACAGCTCCTACTCCGAGCAGTACTTC. Translation gives CASSEHPDSSYSEQYF. This chain links TRBV11-3 with TRBJ2-7, with D tentatively TRBD1 (6 bases). CDR1 is SGHNT, CDR2 YENEEA, per germline. This CDR3 region has 16 residues. Trimming removed 5 bases at V and 6 bases at J, with 23 bases between.

The gene calls are TRBV3-1 (or the pseudogene TRBV3-2) and TRBJ2-3; tentative D call: TRBD2 (7 bases). Trimming cost V 7 bases and J 0 bases, with 11 bases left between them. CDR1 is LGHDT, CDR2 YNNKEL, per germline (reference sequence). The CDR3 is 14 amino acids. The CDR3 DNA follows: TGTGCCAGCACTCGGGGGGCAAGCACAGATACGCAGTATTTT. The encoded protein is CASTRGASTDTQYF.

In this sample, this clone turned up once. The chain links TRBV6-5 to TRBJ2-7; 8 bases are shared with TRBD1. The V and J ends lost 2 bases and 5 bases, in that order; junction bases with no gene match: 5. The CDR3 spans 14 residues. Germline assignment: CDR1 MNHEY and CDR2 SVGAGI. CDR3 loop: CASSYDPGGNEQYF. The CDR3 DNA reads as TGTGCCAGCAGTTACGACCCAGGGGGCAACGAGCAGTACTTC.

The chain uses TRBV29-1 and TRBJ2-5, with D possibly matching TRBD1 (6 bases). This CDR3 comprises 12 residues. Germline-derived CDR1 and CDR2 are SQVTM and ANQGSEA. The germline V and J ends were trimmed by 5 bases and 2 bases, with 9 bases remaining between them. The CDR3 is CSVPTGQETQYF. CDR3 nucleotide sequence: TGCAGCGTTCCGACAGGTCAAGAGACCCAGTACTTC.

The chain uses TRBV5-5 and TRBJ2-7, with 11 bases identical to TRBD1. The junction had 2 bases not matched to a gene; V was cut back by 2 bases and J by 1 base. CDR3 length equals 15 residues. Germline lookup yields CDR1 SGHKS and CDR2 YYEKEE (reference sequence). The CDR3 sequence: CASSFRDRGSYEQYF. CDR3 DNA sequence: TGTGCCAGCAGCTTCCGGGACAGGGGGTCCTACGAGCAGTACTTC.

The rearrangement uses TRBV3-1 (or the pseudogene TRBV3-2) and TRBJ2-1; 9 bases are shared with TRBD2. The CDR3 totals 13 residues. Germline lookup yields CDR1 LGHDT and CDR2 YNNKEL (reference sequence). V lost 4 bases, J lost 10 bases, and 5 bases stayed unmatched. CDR3: CASSLAGAVEQFF. The DNA for the CDR3 is TGTGCCAGCAGCCTAGCGGGGGCGGTGGAGCAGTTCTTC.

This sequence joins TRBV19 and TRBJ2-2; 7 bases match TRBD2. CDR1 LNHDA and CDR2 SQIVND come from the germline V gene (reference sequence). V shed 7 bases, J shed 8 bases, and the junction held 7 bases outside the gene matches. This CDR3 comprises 13 residues. CDR3 sequence reads: CASNEAGVGELFF. CDR3 in DNA: TGTGCCAGTAATGAGGCGGGAGTAGGGGAGCTGTTTTTT.

The DNA of the CDR3 is TGTGCCAGCAGCGCGGTAAGGTACTATGGCTACACCTTC. Translating it yields CASSAVRYYGYTF. The V and J genes are TRBV5-6 and TRBJ1-2; D gene unclear. The CDR3 runs to 13 residues. CDR1 and CDR2 (germline): SGHDT, YYEEEE. V shed 4 bases and J shed 3 bases, with 10 bases lying between them.

About this clone: This sample also contains other DNA sequences that code for the same CDR3. The chain couples TRBV5-4 to TRBJ1-2; D possibly corresponds to TRBD1 (6 bases). The V gene lost 1 base and the J gene lost 3 bases, with 10 bases spanning the gap. The V gene's germline CDR1 is SGHNT and CDR2 YYREEE (reference sequence). The CDR3 length is 14 residues. This CDR3 reads CASSLKGVDYGYTF. The DNA for the CDR3 is TGTGCCAGCAGCTTGAAGGGGGTAGACTATGGCTACACCTTC. The variable domain in full, with the rest retrieved from reference TRBV5-4 and TRBJ1-2, is ETGVTQSPTHLIKTRGQQVTLRCSSQSGHNTVSWYQQALGQGPQFIFQYYREEENGRGNFPPRFSGLQFPNYSSELNVNALELDDSALYLCASSLKGVDYGYTFGSGTRLTVV.

Comment on this clone: The sample carries other DNA sequences with the same CDR3. The chain has TRBV11-2 and TRBJ2-1, with D perhaps matching TRBD1 (7 bases). The CDR3 totals 15 residues. The V gene's germline CDR1 is SGHAT and CDR2 FQNNGV. The ends were cut back, 1 base at V and 4 bases at J, with 11 bases in the middle. CDR3 sequence reads: CASSLGAGGYNEQFF. DNA of the CDR3: TGTGCCAGCAGCTTAGGGGCAGGGGGGTACAATGAGCAGTTCTTC.

The chain has TRBV7-9 and TRBJ2-1; D is undetermined. Germline-derived CDR1 and CDR2 are SEHNR and FQNEAQ (reference sequence). Deletions cut 1 base from V and 0 bases from J, with 7 bases between. The CDR3 spans 15 residues. CDR3 sequence reads: CASSLGYSSYNEQFF. The CDR3 region has the DNA TGTGCCAGCAGCTTAGGGTACAGCTCCTACAATGAGCAGTTCTTC.